This T cell receptor (beta chain) was recovered during a study of blood T cell repertoires in COVID-19. Study-level information: Samples of COVID-19 (acute and convalescent) were obtained from the United States, Italy and Spain. Sample material is recorded as cDNA or gDNA derived from T cells, B-cell-depleted T cells, or PBMCs.

Sequencing used immunoSEQ multiplex PCR; TCRdb keeps in-frame clones, though not all of them. Seen here are about 270,000 clones, around 90% observed once, and the top ten hold 2.5% to 3%. Participants classified as exposed had met a COVID-19 case within 2 weeks before study entry. The V gene lost 4 bases and the J gene lost 4 bases, with 7 bases spanning the gap. The germline CDR1 and CDR2 sequences are SQVTM and ANQGSEA. CDR3 length: 11 amino acids. Source material: PBMCs or T cells enriched from blood (not recorded which). This clonotype originated in a man aged 40-50 years who had been exposed to COVID-19. The rearrangement joins TRBV29-1 to TRBJ1-2, with TRBD1 as a possible D gene (5 bases). CDR3 residues: CSVAGPYGYTF. The CDR3 bases are TGCAGCGTTGCAGGGCCCTATGGCTACACCTTC.